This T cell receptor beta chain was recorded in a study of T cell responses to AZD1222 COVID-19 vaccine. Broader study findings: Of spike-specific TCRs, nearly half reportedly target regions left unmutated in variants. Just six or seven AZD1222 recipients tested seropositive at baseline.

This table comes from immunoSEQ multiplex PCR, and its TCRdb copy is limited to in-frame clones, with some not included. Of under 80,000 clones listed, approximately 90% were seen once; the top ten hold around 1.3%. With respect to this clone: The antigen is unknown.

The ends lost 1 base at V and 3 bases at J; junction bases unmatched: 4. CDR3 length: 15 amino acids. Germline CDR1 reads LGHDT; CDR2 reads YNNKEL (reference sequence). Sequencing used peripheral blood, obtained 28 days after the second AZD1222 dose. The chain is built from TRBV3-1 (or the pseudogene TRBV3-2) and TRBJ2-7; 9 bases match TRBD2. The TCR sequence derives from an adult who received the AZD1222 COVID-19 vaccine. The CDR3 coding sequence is TGTGCCAGCAGCCAAGGACTAGCGGAAGGCTACGAGCAGTACTTC. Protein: CASSQGLAEGYEQYF.